This T cell receptor beta chain was retrieved from a study of CD8 T cells in Susac syndrome. An input of about 0.5 to 1 ug of RNA was subjected to reverse transcription using random hexamers. In TCRdb, the immunoSEQ multiplex PCR reads were re-called with MiXCR into one record per CDR3 protein. This table holds 100,000 to 150,000 distinct CDR3 sequences, over 85% found once. J was trimmed by 13 bases and V by 0 bases; bases with no gene match: 9. The germline V gene has CDR1 SGHRS and CDR2 YFSETQ. CDR3 length: 14 residues. This TCR was sampled from a human donor with Susac syndrome. This chain connects TRBV5-1 to TRBJ2-1; 8 nucleotides agree with TRBD2. The sample taken for sequencing was CD8+ T cells from PBMCs. CDR3 amino acids: CASSLENSGAEQFF. The DNA of the CDR3 is TGCGCCAGCAGCTTGGAAAATAGCGGGGCCGAACAGTTCTTC.